These 10 T cell receptor beta chains share one sample of origin, sequenced in a study of CD4 T cells in relation to SARS-CoV-2 and coronaviruses. Before the COVID-19 pandemic, during about 2011-2019, CD4+ T cells were taken from unexposed donors. The cells were cultured for about ten days before CD4+ T cells were isolated. These receptors have no identified antigens. Sequenced by immunoSEQ multiplex PCR; TCRdb stores in-frame clones only, minus some. The sample has around 23,000 clones; roughly 70% are singletons. The source material was CD4+ T cells from PBMCs, cultured in vitro. The receptors come from a human donor in good health.

The chain recombines TRBV6-5 with TRBJ2-7, with TRBD2 as a possible D gene (6 bases). The CDR3 has 13 residues. V dropped 5 bases and J dropped 4 bases, with 12 bases sitting between them. In germline, CDR1 is MNHEY, CDR2 SVGAGI. The DNA of the CDR3 is TGTGCCAGCAGTATCCGGACTAATTACGAGCAGTACTTC. The encoded protein is CASSIRTNYEQYF.

The gene calls are TRBV6-4 and TRBJ2-3; 12 positions agree with TRBD2. The CDR3 covers 15 residues. Losses at the gene ends were 7 bases for V and 4 bases for J; bases not matched to a gene: 6. From germline, CDR1 is MRHNA and CDR2 SNTAGT. Here the CDR3 DNA reads TGTGCCAGCACGAGGACTAGCGGGACCGCAGATACGCAGTATTTT. Amino acid sequence: CASTRTSGTADTQYF.

This clone was seen just once. The rearrangement links TRBV18 to TRBJ1-6; D may be TRBD1 (6 bases). Deletions cut 3 bases from V and 7 bases from J, with 16 bases between. The CDR3 runs to 16 residues. CDR1 is KGHSH and CDR2 is LQKENI in the germline V gene. The CDR3 DNA sequence: TGTGCCAGCTCACCTTTCCAGGGGAGTGAGAATTCACCCCTCCACTTT. Its translation is CASSPFQGSENSPLHF.

The V gene is TRBV6-1, the J gene TRBJ2-7, with 13 bases fitting TRBD2. This CDR3 has 16 amino acids. The germline gives CDR1 MNHNS, CDR2 SASEGT. J gave up 3 bases and V 2 bases, and 4 bases lay outside the gene matches. The CDR3: CASSEPRTSGSYEQYF. The CDR3 DNA is TGTGCCAGCAGTGAACCAAGGACTAGCGGGAGCTACGAGCAGTACTTC.

The rearrangement links TRBV10-2 to TRBJ2-7; 11 bases map to TRBD2. CDR1 is WSHSY and CDR2 is SAAADI in the germline V gene. The CDR3 runs to 15 residues. The V segment lost 3 bases and the J segment 6 bases; nucleotides outside the gene matches: 7. The CDR3 sequence is CASSDSGRASTEQYF. The CDR3 nucleotides read TGCGCCAGCAGTGATAGCGGGAGGGCCTCTACCGAGCAGTACTTC.

The count of this clone is one. The gene calls are TRBV11-3 and TRBJ2-1; 8 nucleotides line up with TRBD2. Trimming took 6 bases from V and 8 from J; bases not matched to a gene: 12. Germline loops: CDR1 SGHNT, CDR2 YENEEA. CDR3 size: 15 residues. The chain's CDR3 is CASSRGLDKGDEQFF. DNA of the CDR3: TGTGCCAGCAGTCGGGGACTAGATAAGGGGGATGAGCAGTTCTTC. Supplemented by reference TRBV11-3 and TRBJ2-1, the full variable domain reads EAGVVQSPRYKIIEKKQPVAFWCNPISGHNTLYWYLQNLGQGPELLIRYENEEAVDDSQLPKDRFSAERLKGVDSTLKIQPAELGDSAVYLCASSRGLDKGDEQFFGPGTRLTVL.

The gene calls are TRBV12-5 and TRBJ2-2; D gene uncertain. V dropped 2 bases and J dropped 5 bases, with 12 bases sitting between them. Germline CDR1 and CDR2: LGHNT and FRNRAP. The CDR3 contains 15 residues. The CDR3 spells CASGLFTGETGELFF. CDR3 in DNA: TGTGCTAGTGGTTTGTTCACTGGGGAAACCGGGGAGCTGTTTTTT.

In this sample, this clone turned up a few times. V usage is TRBV7-9 and J usage is TRBJ1-5; TRBD1 matches 10 bases. Germline V gene data show CDR1 as SEHNR and CDR2 as FQNEAQ (reference sequence). Trimming removed 7 bases from V and 5 bases from J; junction bases left unmatched: 2. The CDR3 has 13 residues. The CDR3 DNA sequence: TGTGCCAGCACGACAGGGGGCGATCAGCCCCAGCATTTT. Translating it yields CASTTGGDQPQHF.

This clone has only a few counts. The CDR3 sequence: CAIIQGEGNTEAFF. The DNA for the CDR3 is TGTGCCATCATACAGGGAGAAGGGAACACTGAAGCTTTCTTT. The chain employs TRBV10-3 and TRBJ1-1; TRBD1 might be the D (6 bases). The V gene lost 7 bases and the J gene lost 1 base, with 13 bases spanning the gap. This CDR3 is 14 amino acids long. From germline, CDR1 is ENHRY and CDR2 SYGVKD.

The chain employs TRBV7-9 and TRBJ1-1, with D perhaps TRBD1 (5 bases). The germline V and J ends were trimmed by 7 bases and 3 bases, with 18 bases remaining between them. CDR3 size: 15 residues. Germline loops: CDR1 SEHNR, CDR2 FQNEAQ (reference sequence). The CDR3 sequence: CASTPRGGRHTEAFF. The CDR3 DNA is TGTGCCAGCACCCCACGGGGGGGACGGCACACTGAAGCTTTCTTT.